A single T cell receptor (beta chain) is shown here with its context. As yet, its antigen is unknown. These data are taken from a study of shared clonotypes between healthy human individuals. General observations from the study: Clonotypes that were shared across several donors made up about 5.1% of naive CD4 clonotypes. It was only blood that was sampled, and tissue repertoires likely differ. Generally, naive subsets (rather than memory subsets) showed larger estimated richness.

TCRdb keeps only in-frame clones here, not all; method: immunoSEQ multiplex PCR. The sample holds about 1,500,000 clones; around 95% are singletons and the top ten take approximately 1.1%. The V gene lost 3 bases and the J gene lost 3 bases, with 12 bases spanning the gap. Germline V CDR1 and CDR2: SGHTA, FQGNSA. CDR3 length: 14 amino acids. Those who donated, Caucasian adults without exception, all lived in Nashville, Tennessee. Sequencing was performed on naive CD4+ T cells sorted from blood. The subset denotes: CD45RA+ positively selected. This clonotype originated in a man under 40 in good health. This rearrangement joins TRBV7-2 to TRBJ2-7; perhaps TRBD2 as D (5 bases). CDR3 nucleotide sequence: TGTGCCAGCAGCTTTAGCGAAATTAACTACGAGCAGTACTTC. This translates into CASSFSEINYEQYF.